This T cell receptor beta chain was documented in a study of shared clonotypes between healthy human individuals. To note about this clone: Its specificity is not known.

Samples underwent the assay at deep level. The method was immunoSEQ multiplex PCR; TCRdb's version includes in-frame clones alone and lacks a portion of them. The sample shows roughly 1,000,000 clones, 75% to 85% of them seen only once. Study findings and constraints: Across subsets, estimated richness was generally greater for naive than for memory populations.

Germline-derived CDR1 and CDR2 are MGHDK and SYGVNS. V lost 0 bases and J lost 4; bases outside the gene matches: 5. The CDR3 is 15 residues long. Sequenced: memory CD4+ T cells from PBMCs. Subset reported: CD45RA-negative fraction. The sequence came from a man younger than 35 in good health. Some clones in this sample may be carry-over from other donors' samples. The chain has TRBV25-1 and TRBJ1-1, with 7 nucleotides matching TRBD1. In DNA, the CDR3 is TGTGCCAGCAGTGAATATTCTTCAGGGGGCACTGAAGCTTTCTTT. Its protein product is CASSEYSSGGTEAFF.